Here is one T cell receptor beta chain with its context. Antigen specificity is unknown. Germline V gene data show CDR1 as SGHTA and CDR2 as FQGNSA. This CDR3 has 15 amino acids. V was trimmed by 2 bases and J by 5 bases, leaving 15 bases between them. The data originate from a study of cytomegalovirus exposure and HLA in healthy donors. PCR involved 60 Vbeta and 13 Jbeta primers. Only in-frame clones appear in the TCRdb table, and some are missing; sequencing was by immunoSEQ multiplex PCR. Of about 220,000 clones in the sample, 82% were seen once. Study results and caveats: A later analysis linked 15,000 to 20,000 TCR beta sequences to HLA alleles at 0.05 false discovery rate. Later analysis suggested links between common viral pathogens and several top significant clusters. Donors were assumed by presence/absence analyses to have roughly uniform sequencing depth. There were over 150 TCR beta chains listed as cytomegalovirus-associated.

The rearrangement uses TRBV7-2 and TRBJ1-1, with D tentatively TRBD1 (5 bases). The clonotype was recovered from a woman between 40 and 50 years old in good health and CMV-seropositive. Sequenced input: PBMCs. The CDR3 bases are TGTGCCAGCAGCTTAAGTTGGGGGGTGGGGACTGAAGCTTTCTTT. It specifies CASSLSWGVGTEAFF.